The 5 T cell receptor beta chains below all came from one sample that was sequenced in a study of blood T cell repertoires in COVID-19. Assay: immunoSEQ multiplex PCR; the TCRdb copy retains only in-frame clones and omits some. The data show approximately 230,000 clones, almost 90% seen once. The sample taken for sequencing was peripheral blood. The receptors shown here come from a man older than 75 with acute or convalescent COVID-19.

This clone was picked up one time. The DNA for the CDR3 is TGTGCCAGCAGCTTAGGGGATCAGGGCCATCAGCCCCAGCATTTT. Its translation: CASSLGDQGHQPQHF. The chain employs TRBV7-2 and TRBJ1-5, with D possibly being TRBD1 (5 bases). The germline V gene has CDR1 SGHTA and CDR2 FQGNSA. This CDR3 has 15 residues. V lost 1 base and J lost 5, with 12 bases in between.

V gene TRBV4-1 combines with J gene TRBJ1-1, with a weak D call TRBD1 (5 bases). Germline V gene data show CDR1 as MGHRA and CDR2 as YSYEKL. The CDR3 loop spans 15 amino acids. V was pared by 0 bases and J by 2 bases, with 10 bases between. The CDR3 sequence: CASSQEGAPNTEAFF. The DNA for the CDR3 is TGCGCCAGCAGCCAAGAAGGGGCGCCCAACACTGAAGCTTTCTTT.

V is TRBV6-1 and J is TRBJ1-6; D might be TRBD1 (5 bases). The CDR3 extends over 17 amino acids. V was pared by 4 bases and J by 4 bases, with 17 bases between. The germline V gene encodes CDR1 MNHNS and CDR2 SASEGT. CDR3: CASSGAPSGTYNSPLHF. In DNA, the CDR3 is TGTGCCAGCAGTGGGGCCCCCTCCGGGACTTATAATTCACCCCTCCACTTT.

This clone came up a few times. V gene TRBV3-1 (or the pseudogene TRBV3-2) combines with J gene TRBJ1-1; D unresolved. Germline V gives CDR1 LGHDT, CDR2 YNNKEL (reference sequence). The CDR3 runs to 14 residues. V gave up 4 bases and J gave up 5 bases, with 14 bases separating them. In DNA form, the CDR3 reads TGTGCCAGCAGCCCTGGACCCTGGAGGACTGAAGCTTTCTTT. Translated: CASSPGPWRTEAFF.

The chain combines TRBV16 with TRBJ1-2; D not certain. The ends were cut back, 0 bases at V and 10 bases at J, with 15 bases in the middle. The CDR3 is 14 residues long. CDR1 and CDR2 from the germline V gene are KGHSY and FQNENV. The CDR3 DNA reads as TGTGCCAGCAGCCAATCGGGCAGCCTAAGCCTCTACACCTTC. It is translated as CASSQSGSLSLYTF.